This T cell receptor (beta chain) derives from a study of cytomegalovirus exposure and HLA in healthy donors. This PCR relied on a set of 60 Vbeta primers and 13 Jbeta primers. Sequencing used immunoSEQ multiplex PCR; TCRdb keeps in-frame clones, though not all of them. The sample lists 100,000 to 150,000 clones; over 70% were seen once. About this clone: At one of its ends the junction is not consistent with the germline gene, which may arise from a read error.

The V gene's germline CDR1 is SGHKS and CDR2 YYEKEE (reference sequence). The CDR3 is 17 amino acids. The material sequenced was PBMCs. This TCR was recovered from a man between 35 and 55 years old in good health and CMV-seropositive. This sequence joins TRBV5-5 and TRBJ1-1; 11 nucleotides align to TRBD1. CDR3 amino acids: CASIQTGQGVMNTEAFF. The CDR3 DNA is TGTGCCAGCATTCAGACGGGACAGGGGGTAATGAATACTGAAGCTTTCTTT.